The T cell receptor (beta chain) described here comes from a study (dated by TCRdb to 2016 to 2017). Library preparation employed RT-PCR. The instrument given in TCRdb is Illumina MiSeq. The raw public reads went through TCRdb reprocessing: fastp at Q25, MiXCR clone calling, in-frame beta chains kept. Entries are consolidated by CDR3 protein sequence, retaining the most common genes and DNA. The sample profile shows about 680,000 distinct CDR3 sequences; 12% to 15% of them were found once. Just over 3.5% of the sample rests with the top ten. Measured from the cysteine to the phenylalanine, the CDR3 is 16 residues long. The only DNA kept is the CDR3, 48 bases in frame from the first base. According to the germline V gene, CDR1 reads SGHVS and CDR2 reads FQNEAQ. The V end loses 7 bases and the J end loses 1 base, and a stretch of 16 bases separates them. This clonotype was detected a few times. This receptor's antigen is unknown. Per-base quality was not reported, and no clone a single base away is much larger than it.

Sequenced material: memory CD4+ T cells from blood. The source of this sequence is a female donor in good health, serving as a healthy control. The sequence is built from TRBV7-8 and TRBJ2-2; the D gene cannot be named for sure. The CDR3 is CASTTSRVGNTGELFF. The sequenced DNA is TGTGCCAGCACCACCTCTAGGGTGGGGAACACCGGGGAGCTGTTTTTT.